The 4 T cell receptor beta chains below come from one sample, sequenced in a study of regulatory and conventional T cells in RAG deficiency. The sorted conventional CD4+ T cells were CD25-low and CD127-high, with genomic DNA sequenced. Only in-frame clones appear in the TCRdb table, and some are missing; sequencing was by immunoSEQ multiplex PCR. The repertoire includes around 29,000 clones, roughly 96% of them detected once, and roughly 0.16% sits in the top ten. These data also formed part of another study, on regulatory T cells. As that study records: The primer mix had 52 TRBV and 13 TRBJ primers.

Sequenced input: CD25- CD4+ T cells sorted from blood. The receptors stem from a human donor in good health.

This rearrangement joins TRBV5-4 to TRBJ2-7, with TRBD2 matching over 7 bases. This CDR3 is built from 15 residues. In germline, CDR1 is SGHNT, CDR2 YYREEE (reference sequence). The V segment lost 3 bases and the J segment 2 bases; nucleotides outside the gene matches: 8. As DNA, the CDR3 is TGTGCCAGCAGCTCCCGGGCTAGCGGAACCTACGAGCAGTACTTC. As protein: CASSSRASGTYEQYF.

This clone has just one count. The chain has TRBV5-1 and TRBJ1-1, with D perhaps matching TRBD1 (5 bases). Per germline, CDR1 SGHRS and CDR2 YFSETQ. The CDR3 spans 14 residues. V was shortened by 4 bases and J by 1 base, with 11 bases between the two germline ends. The CDR3 nucleotides read TGCGCCAGCAGCGTGGGACTTACGAACACTGAAGCTTTCTTT. Translated: CASSVGLTNTEAFF. Full variable domain (remainder filled in from reference TRBV5-1 and TRBJ1-1): KAGVTQTPRYLIKTRGQQVTLSCSPISGHRSVSWYQQTPGQGLQFLFEYFSETQRNKGNFPGRFSGRQFSNSRSEMNVSTLELGDSALYLCASSVGLTNTEAFFGQGTRLTVV.

The CDR3 here is CASSLDQLRGSNSPLHF. The CDR3 DNA reads as TGTGCCAGCAGCTTGGACCAGTTACGGGGTTCCAATTCACCCCTCCACTTT. This chain uses TRBV5-4 with TRBJ1-6; D gene uncertain. Trimming left V 0 bases short and J 7 bases short, with 17 bases between. The length of the CDR3 is 17 residues. CDR1 and CDR2 (germline): SGHNT, YYREEE (reference sequence).

The rearrangement joins TRBV18 to TRBJ1-5; possible D gene TRBD1, 6 bases. Germline CDR1 and CDR2: KGHSH and LQKENI. V was cut by 3 bases and J by 2 bases, with 8 bases left in between. The CDR3 totals 14 residues. The CDR3 sequence is CASSPDSGNQPQHF. The DNA of the CDR3 is TGTGCCAGCTCACCGGACAGCGGCAATCAGCCCCAGCATTTT. Variable domain in full (rest from reference TRBV18 and TRBJ1-5): NAGVMQNPRHLVRRRGQEARLRCSPMKGHSHVYWYRQLPEEGLKFMVYLQKENIIDESGMPKERFSAEFPKEGPSILRIQQVVRGDSAAYFCASSPDSGNQPQHFGDGTRLSIL.